A single sample gave rise to the 17 T cell receptor beta chains below, sequenced in a study of control samples from healthy donors and cancer patients. Sequencing used immunoSEQ multiplex PCR; TCRdb keeps in-frame clones, though not all of them. The sample has more than 95,000 clones, roughly 93% seen once. The sample comprised blood. The source is a man aged 25 to 40 in good health.

The chain links TRBV27 to TRBJ2-3; D may be TRBD1 (5 bases). Trimming took off 3 bases at V and 0 bases at J, with 16 bases between the two ends. Germline CDR1 MNHEY, CDR2 SMNVEV (reference sequence). The CDR3 spans 17 residues. In DNA form, the CDR3 reads TGTGCCAGCAGTTTGGTTTCGGTGGGGCCTAGCACAGATACGCAGTATTTT. It encodes CASSLVSVGPSTDTQYF.

V is TRBV13 and J is TRBJ2-4; 8 bases map to TRBD1. CDR3 size: 17 residues. CDR1 is PRHDT, CDR2 FYEKMQ, per germline (reference sequence). V dropped 0 bases and J dropped 2; count of bases not matched to a gene: 6. For the CDR3, the DNA is TGTGCCAGCAGCTTAGGCCGAAGGACAGGGCCCAAAAACATTCAGTACTTC. Encoded protein: CASSLGRRTGPKNIQYF.

The chain joins TRBV9 to TRBJ2-7, with TRBD1 identical over 9 bases. This CDR3 contains 18 residues. Germline assignment: CDR1 SGDLS and CDR2 YYNGEE. J was trimmed by 2 bases and V by 4 bases; bases with no gene match: 16. The CDR3 region has the DNA TGTGCCAGCAGCACAAGGGACAGGGAGTTGGGTACGCCCTACGAGCAGTACGTC. Its translation is CASSTRDRELGTPYEQYV.

The chain uses TRBV6-1 and TRBJ2-7; the D is unclear. Germline V gives CDR1 MNHNS, CDR2 SASEGT. Between the trimmed V and J ends, which lost 0 bases and 7 bases, there was a span of 10 bases. This CDR3 contains 13 residues. The CDR3 nucleotides read TGTGCCAGCAGTGAAGCCTTGATAGGGGAGCAGTACGTC. This codes for CASSEALIGEQYV.

The chain links TRBV6-2 or TRBV6-3 to TRBJ1-1; 9 bases map to TRBD1. CDR1 is MNHEY, CDR2 SVGEGT, per germline. The CDR3 is made up of 21 amino acids. The V and J ends lost 6 bases and 1 base, in that order; junction bases with no gene match: 24. CDR3 DNA sequence: TGTGCCAGCAGCCCAGCAGTAGCGGGACAGGGTTCTCCCGAGGGGAACACTGAAGCTTTCTTT. Protein product: CASSPAVAGQGSPEGNTEAFF.

J is TRBJ2-5 and V is TRBV7-9, with a weak D call TRBD2 (5 bases). V lost 1 base to trimming and J lost 4 bases, with 22 bases between them. The germline CDR1 and CDR2 sequences are SEHNR and FQNEAQ (reference sequence). The CDR3 has 18 amino acids. The CDR3 loop reads CASSLDIEGRRGGETQYF. The DNA for the CDR3 is TGTGCCAGCAGCTTAGATATAGAGGGAAGGAGAGGAGGAGAGACCCAGTACTTC.

This clone was counted between two and nine times. The chain couples TRBV5-1 to TRBJ1-4, with D maybe TRBD1 (6 bases). CDR1 is SGHRS, CDR2 YFSETQ, per germline. The CDR3 runs to 14 residues. Trimming removed 3 bases from V and 4 bases from J, with 10 bases in between. The CDR3 protein is CASSWTAGNEKLFF. The CDR3 DNA reads as TGCGCCAGCAGCTGGACAGCGGGTAATGAAAAACTGTTTTTT.

The V gene is TRBV15, the J gene TRBJ2-5; no firm D call. CDR1 and CDR2 (germline): LNHNV, YYDKDF (reference sequence). There are 15 residues in the CDR3. V was shortened by 0 bases and J by 0 bases, with 8 bases between the two germline ends. The DNA for the CDR3 is TGTGCCACCAGCAGAGATCAAGGGTACCAAGAGACCCAGTACTTC. Protein product: CATSRDQGYQETQYF.

The J gene is TRBJ1-2, the V gene TRBV27, with 8 bases fitting TRBD1. Germline V gene lookup returns CDR1 MNHEY and CDR2 SMNVEV (reference sequence). Trimming removed 7 bases from V and 2 bases from J; junction bases left unmatched: 3. This CDR3 contains 13 residues. The CDR3 bases are TGTGCCAGCAAAAGGACAGGGAACTATGGCTACACCTTC. The encoded protein is CASKRTGNYGYTF.

The chain couples TRBV7-2 to TRBJ1-3; D not certain. Trimming took 1 base from V and 3 from J, leaving 10 bases between them. This CDR3 region has 15 residues. The germline gives CDR1 SGHTA, CDR2 FQGNSA. CDR3 sequence: CASSLESDGGNTIYF. The CDR3 DNA reads as TGTGCCAGCAGCTTAGAATCGGACGGTGGAAACACCATATATTTT.

The chain couples TRBV6-6 to TRBJ2-3; TRBD2 might be the D (7 bases). Germline V gene data show CDR1 as MNHNY and CDR2 as SVGAGI (reference sequence). Trimming left V 2 bases short and J 9 bases short, with 12 bases between. The CDR3 runs to 13 residues. The CDR3 region has the DNA TGTGCCAGCAGTTACCCGACGGGGGGCACGCAGTATTTT. This sequence encodes CASSYPTGGTQYF.

This sequence joins TRBV7-8 and TRBJ1-5; D remains ambiguous. The CDR3 consists of 15 residues. Between the trimmed V and J ends, which lost 7 bases and 4 bases, there was a span of 17 bases. Germline V gives CDR1 SGHVS, CDR2 FQNEAQ. The CDR3 region is CASTTGVSRNQPQHF. The CDR3 DNA reads TGTGCCAGCACCACCGGGGTCTCGCGAAATCAGCCCCAGCATTTT.

The chain combines TRBV7-2 with TRBJ2-1; no definite D call. Trimming pared 5 bases from V and 6 bases from J, leaving 2 bases between. The germline V gene has CDR1 SGHTA and CDR2 FQGNSA. The length of the CDR3 is 10 residues. CDR3 DNA sequence: TGTGCCAGCAGCGGCAATGAGCAGTTCTTC. Translation: CASSGNEQFF.

In its sample, this clone was seen once. This chain connects TRBV5-4 to TRBJ2-7, with 7 positions matching TRBD2. CDR1 SGHNT and CDR2 YYREEE come from the germline V gene (reference sequence). The junction had 6 bases not matched to a gene; V was cut back by 4 bases and J by 5 bases. The CDR3 covers 13 residues. CDR3 in amino acids: CASSLWTSHEQYF. Written as DNA, the CDR3 is TGTGCCAGCAGCCTCTGGACTAGTCACGAGCAGTACTTC.

This rearrangement joins TRBV7-9 to TRBJ1-2; D not certain. V shed 1 base and J shed 4 bases, with 10 bases lying between them. This CDR3 has 14 residues. Germline loops: CDR1 SEHNR, CDR2 FQNEAQ (reference sequence). This CDR3 is CASSLGNRVYGYTF. Written as DNA, the CDR3 is TGTGCCAGCAGCTTAGGAAATAGGGTCTATGGCTACACCTTC.

The rearrangement uses TRBV10-3 and TRBJ1-2; D not resolved. There are 13 residues in the CDR3. The germline V and J ends were trimmed by 2 bases and 6 bases, with 10 bases remaining between them. Germline loops: CDR1 ENHRY, CDR2 SYGVKD. The CDR3 here is CAISEVADNGYTF. CDR3 DNA: TGTGCCATCAGTGAGGTGGCAGACAATGGCTACACCTTC.

The V and J genes are TRBV27 and TRBJ1-2; tentatively, D is TRBD1 (5 bases). The CDR3 consists of 14 residues. The germline V gene encodes CDR1 MNHEY and CDR2 SMNVEV (reference sequence). The germline V and J ends were trimmed by 6 bases and 4 bases, with 15 bases remaining between them. The CDR3 DNA sequence: TGTGCCAGCAGGCCCCCCGCGACAGCCTATGGCTACACCTTC. The encoded protein is CASRPPATAYGYTF.